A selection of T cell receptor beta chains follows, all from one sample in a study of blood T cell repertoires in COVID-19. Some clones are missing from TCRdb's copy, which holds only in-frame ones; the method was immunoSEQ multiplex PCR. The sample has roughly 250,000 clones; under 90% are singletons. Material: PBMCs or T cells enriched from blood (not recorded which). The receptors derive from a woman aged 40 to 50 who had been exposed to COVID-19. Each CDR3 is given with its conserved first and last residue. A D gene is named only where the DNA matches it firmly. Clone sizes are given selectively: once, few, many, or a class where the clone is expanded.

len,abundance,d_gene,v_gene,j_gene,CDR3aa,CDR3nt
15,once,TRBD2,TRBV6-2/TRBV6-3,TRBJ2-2,CASSLAGARTGELFF,TGTGCCAGCAGCCTAGCGGGGGCCCGCACCGGGGAGCTGTTTTTT
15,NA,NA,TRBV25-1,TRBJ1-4,CASSDQTGVNEKLFF,TGTGCCAGCAGTGACCAGACAGGCGTAAATGAAAAACTGTTTTTT
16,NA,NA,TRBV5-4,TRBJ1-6,CASSFGEWSYNSPLHF,TGTGCCAGCAGCTTCGGGGAATGGAGCTATAATTCACCCCTCCACTTT
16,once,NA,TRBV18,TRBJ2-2,CASSPQGGPNTGELFF,TGTGCCAGCTCACCACAAGGGGGACCGAACACCGGGGAGCTGTTTTTT
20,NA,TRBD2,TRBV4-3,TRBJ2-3,CASSQDGLGSGGLSTDTQYF,TGCGCCAGCAGCCAAGATGGTTTGGGTAGCGGGGGCCTTAGCACAGATACGCAGTATTTT
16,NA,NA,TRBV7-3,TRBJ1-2,CASSLNPTGGLYGYTF,TGTGCCAGCAGCTTAAACCCCACGGGGGGACTGTATGGCTACACCTTC
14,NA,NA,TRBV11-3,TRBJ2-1,CASSFDRTEGEQFF,TGTGCCAGCAGCTTTGACAGGACTGAAGGTGAGCAGTTCTTC
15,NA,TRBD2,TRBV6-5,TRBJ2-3,CASSRLGGGTDTQYF,TGTGCCAGCAGCCGGCTGGGGGGGGGCACAGATACGCAGTATTTT
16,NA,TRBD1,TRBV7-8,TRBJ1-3,CASSLTGTASGNTIYF,TGTGCCAGCAGTCTCACCGGGACAGCGTCAGGAAACACCATATATTTT
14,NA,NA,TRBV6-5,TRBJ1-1,CASSRLGGDTEAFF,TGTGCCAGCAGCCGCCTCGGAGGGGACACTGAAGCTTTCTTT
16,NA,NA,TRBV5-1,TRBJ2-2,CASSLSTGGNTGELFF,TGCGCCAGCAGCTTATCGACCGGGGGAAACACCGGGGAGCTGTTTTTT
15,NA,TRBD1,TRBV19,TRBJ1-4,CASSIKGQGSEKLFF,TGTGCCAGTAGTATAAAAGGACAGGGGTCGGAAAAACTGTTTTTT
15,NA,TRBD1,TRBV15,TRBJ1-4,CATSRPDRGSEKLFF,TGTGCCACCAGCAGACCGGACAGGGGCAGTGAAAAACTGTTTTTT
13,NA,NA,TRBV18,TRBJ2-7,CASSPAQGDEQYF,TGTGCCAGCTCCCCCGCACAGGGCGACGAGCAGTACTTC
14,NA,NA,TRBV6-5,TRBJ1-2,CASSYSTAGYGYTF,TGTGCCAGCAGTTACTCGACGGCGGGGTATGGCTACACCTTC
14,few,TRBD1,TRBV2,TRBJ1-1,CASSERGRNTEAFF,TGTGCCAGCAGTGAAAGGGGGCGGAACACTGAAGCTTTCTTT
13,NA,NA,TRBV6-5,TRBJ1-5,CASGRGENQPQHF,TGTGCCAGCGGGAGAGGAGAAAATCAGCCCCAGCATTTT
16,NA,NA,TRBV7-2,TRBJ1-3,CASSLIEAASGNTIYF,TGTGCCAGCAGCTTAATAGAGGCAGCCTCTGGAAACACCATATATTTT
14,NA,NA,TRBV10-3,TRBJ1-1,CAISIRTTNTEAFF,TGTGCCATCAGTATCAGAACCACGAACACTGAAGCTTTCTTT
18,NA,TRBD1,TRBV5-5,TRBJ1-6,CASSLAGTGSSYNSPLHF,TGTGCCAGCAGCTTGGCGGGGACAGGGAGCTCCTATAATTCACCCCTCCACTTT
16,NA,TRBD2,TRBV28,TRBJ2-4,CASSWGGSLAKNIQYF,TGTGCCAGCAGTTGGGGGGGTTCCTTAGCCAAAAACATTCAGTACTTC
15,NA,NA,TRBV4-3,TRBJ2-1,CASSPDSSSYNEQFF,TGCGCCAGCAGCCCAGACTCGAGCTCCTACAATGAGCAGTTCTTC
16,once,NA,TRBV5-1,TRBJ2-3,CASSLVGGAATDTQYF,TGCGCCAGCAGCTTGGTTGGCGGGGCTGCCACAGATACGCAGTATTTT
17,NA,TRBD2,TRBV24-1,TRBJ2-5,CATSDLRERGYEETQYF,TGTGCCACCAGTGATTTGCGTGAGCGGGGGTACGAAGAGACCCAGTACTTC
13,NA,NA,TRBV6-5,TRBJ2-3,CASNIASTDTQYF,TGTGCCAGTAACATCGCTAGCACAGATACGCAGTATTTT
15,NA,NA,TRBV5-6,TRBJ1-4,CASSLSFYPGGKLFF,TGTGCCAGCAGCCTGAGTTTTTACCCTGGAGGAAAACTGTTTTTT
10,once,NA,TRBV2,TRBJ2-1,CASSQVRQFF,TGTGCCAGCAGCCAAGTTAGACAGTTCTTC
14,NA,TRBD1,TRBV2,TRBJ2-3,CASSETGVPDTQYF,TGTGCCAGCAGTGAGACAGGGGTTCCAGATACGCAGTATTTT
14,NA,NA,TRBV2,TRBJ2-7,CASSLTTLKDEQYF,TGTGCCAGCAGCCTGACTACGTTAAAAGACGAGCAGTACTTC
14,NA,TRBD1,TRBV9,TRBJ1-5,CASSVEGGGQPQHF,TGTGCCAGCAGCGTGGAAGGGGGCGGGCAGCCCCAGCATTTT
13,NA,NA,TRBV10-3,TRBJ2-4,CAISEGQSDIQYF,TGTGCCATCAGTGAGGGACAGTCCGACATTCAGTACTTC
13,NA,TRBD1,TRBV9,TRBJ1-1,CASSFTGGTEAFF,TGTGCCAGCAGCTTTACAGGGGGCACTGAAGCTTTCTTT
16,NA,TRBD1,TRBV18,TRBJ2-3,CASSPTGTGGSGTQYF,TGTGCCAGCTCACCTACCGGGACAGGGGGCTCTGGTACGCAGTATTTT
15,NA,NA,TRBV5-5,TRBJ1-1,CASSLRSDKNTEAFF,TGTGCCAGCAGCTTGAGGTCGGACAAGAACACTGAAGCTTTCTTT
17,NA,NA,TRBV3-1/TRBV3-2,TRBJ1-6,CASSQAQASSYNSPLHF,TGTGCCAGCAGCCAAGCCCAGGCCAGCTCCTATAATTCACCCCTCCACTTT
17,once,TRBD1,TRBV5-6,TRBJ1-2,CASGTRMTGDQFYGYTF,TGTGCCAGCGGAACCCGTATGACAGGGGACCAATTCTATGGCTACACCTTC
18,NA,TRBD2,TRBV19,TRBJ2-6,CASRRTSGGPSGANVLTF,TGTGCCAGTAGGCGGACTAGCGGGGGCCCGTCTGGGGCCAACGTCCTGACTTTC
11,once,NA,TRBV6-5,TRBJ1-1,CAAQMNTEAFF,TGTGCCGCCCAGATGAACACTGAAGCTTTCTTT
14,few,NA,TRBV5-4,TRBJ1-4,CASSLEGANEKLFF,TGTGCCAGCAGCTTGGAGGGGGCTAATGAAAAACTGTTTTTT
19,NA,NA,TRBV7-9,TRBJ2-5,CASSLVWLVGGRYQETQYF,TGTGCCAGCAGCTTAGTTTGGTTAGTCGGGGGAAGGTACCAAGAGACCCAGTACTTC
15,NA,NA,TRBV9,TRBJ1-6,CASSVEHPLNSPLHF,TGTGCCAGCAGCGTAGAACACCCGCTTAATTCACCCCTCCACTTT
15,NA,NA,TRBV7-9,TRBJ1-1,CASSLGAGLGTEAFF,TGTGCCAGCAGCTTAGGGGCAGGGCTCGGGACTGAAGCTTTCTTT
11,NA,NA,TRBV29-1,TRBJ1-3,CSVPNGNTIYF,TGCAGCGTCCCCAATGGAAACACCATATATTTT
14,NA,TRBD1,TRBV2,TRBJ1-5,CASSETGADQPQHF,TGTGCCAGCAGTGAGACAGGGGCGGATCAGCCCCAGCATTTT
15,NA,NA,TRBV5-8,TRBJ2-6,CASSLRGSGANVLTF,TGTGCCAGCAGCTTGAGGGGATCCGGGGCCAACGTCCTGACTTTC
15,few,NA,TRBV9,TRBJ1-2,CASSVEATGTIGYTF,TGTGCCAGCAGCGTGGAAGCGACAGGTACGATTGGCTACACCTTC
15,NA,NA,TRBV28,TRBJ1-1,CASSSPPVLNTEAFF,TGTGCCAGCAGTTCCCCCCCCGTCCTGAACACTGAAGCTTTCTTT
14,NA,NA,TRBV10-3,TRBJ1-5,CAISDVRGNQPQHF,TGTGCCATCAGTGACGTCCGGGGCAATCAGCCCCAGCATTTT
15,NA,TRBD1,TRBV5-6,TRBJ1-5,CASSAGQGVHQPQHF,TGTGCCAGCAGCGCCGGACAGGGTGTCCACCAGCCCCAGCATTTT
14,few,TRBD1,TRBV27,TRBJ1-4,CASSPRTGAEKLFF,TGTGCCAGCAGTCCGCGGACAGGAGCGGAAAAACTGTTTTTT
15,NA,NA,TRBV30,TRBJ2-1,CAWSARLSGSNEQFF,TGTGCCTGGAGTGCCCGACTAAGCGGTTCTAATGAGCAGTTCTTC
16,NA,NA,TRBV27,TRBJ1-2,CASSLVSRGTFYGYTF,TGTGCCAGCAGTTTAGTTTCCAGAGGAACTTTCTATGGCTACACCTTC